The clone carrying this T cell receptor (beta chain) appeared a single time. Its antigen is not identified. This sample is part of a study of CD8+ T cells in alopecia areata. Findings and caveats of the study: Under tofacitinib, fewer expanded CD8+ clones appeared among the top 100 scalp clones. Many expanded lesional clones persisted during tofacitinib (in both scalp and blood).

The sequencing template was cDNA reverse transcribed from extracted RNA. Profiling relied on immunoSEQ multiplex PCR, and the TCRdb table lists in-frame clones only, not all of them. The sample includes about 210,000 clones, approximately 70% of them seen just once. Treatment of the sample: oral pan-JAK inhibitor, 5-10 mg twice daily. CDR1 is SQVTM and CDR2 is ANQGSEA in the germline V gene. This CDR3 region has 12 residues. Trimming removed 4 bases at V and 4 bases at J, with 10 bases between. The rearrangement uses TRBV29-1 and TRBJ1-1, with D unresolved. This TCR came from a human donor with alopecia areata. Sequencing was performed on CD4+ T cells sorted from blood, taken at week 44, from a patient treated with tofacitinib. CDR3 coding DNA: TGCAGCGTTGGACAATGGAGCACTGAAGCTTTCTTT. This encodes CSVGQWSTEAFF.